This TCR beta chain is from a study of high-grade serous ovarian cancer treatment subgroups. Germline-derived CDR1 and CDR2 are SGDLS and YYNGEE. There are 14 residues in the CDR3. Trimming took 4 bases from V and 4 from J; bases not matched to a gene: 2. This clone appeared once. Its antigen is unidentified. General observations from the study: Without spatial data, bulk sequencing limits insight into HGSC tumor diversity.

Libraries were prepared by immunoSEQ multiplex PCR; TCRdb keeps only in-frame clonotypes and omits some of them. Counted here are about 12,000 clones, over 75% occurring once; the ten biggest clones make up under 3.5%. Tumor samples were obtained before definitive surgery or chemotherapy. The rearrangement links TRBV9 to TRBJ2-6; 7 nucleotides agree with TRBD1. The receptor was isolated from a human donor with high-grade serous ovarian cancer. The sample taken for sequencing was tumor tissue. The CDR3 DNA sequence: TGTGCCAGCAGCCCCAGGGGGGGGGCCAACGTCCTGACTTTC. Translated, it gives CASSPRGGANVLTF.